These T cell receptor beta chains were read from a single sample in a study of T cells in Graves' hyperthyroidism and ophthalmopathy. TCRdb re-called the multiplex PCR reads through MiXCR, storing one row per CDR3 protein. The sample includes approximately 520,000 distinct CDR3 sequences, approximately 25% of them seen just once. Sequencing used blood. Every receptor here comes from a woman younger than 45 with Graves' ophthalmopathy. CDR3s include the opening cysteine and the closing phenylalanine or tryptophan. D genes are given only for firm matches. A clone size is listed for some rows: how often the clone was seen (once, few, many), or a class if it is expanded.

clone size	V gene	J gene	D gene	CDR3 protein	CDR3 DNA
many	TRBV2	TRBJ1-1	.	CASVQTEAFF	TGTGCCAGCGTTCAGACTGAAGCTTTCTTT
.	TRBV20-1	TRBJ1-1	.	CSARAVDTTEAFF	TGCAGTGCTAGAGCGGTGGACACCACTGAAGCTTTCTTT
many	TRBV15	TRBJ2-5	TRBD1	CATSTRTGDVAETQYF	TGTGCCACCTCGACGCGGACAGGGGACGTGGCGGAGACCCAGTACTTC
many	TRBV28	TRBJ1-2	TRBD1	CASSGPGTGIYGYTF	TGTGCCAGCAGTGGCCCCGGGACAGGGATCTATGGCTACACCTTC
few	TRBV5-1	TRBJ2-7	TRBD2	CASSWSTSGGPYEQYF	TGCGCCAGCAGCTGGTCGACTAGCGGGGGGCCCTACGAGCAGTACTTC
.	TRBV10-3	TRBJ1-5	.	CAISETSVNQPQHF	TGTGCCATCAGTGAGACGTCCGTAAATCAGCCCCAGCATTTT
.	TRBV5-1	TRBJ2-5	TRBD2	CASSLAPSGSTQETQYF	TGCGCCAGCAGCTTGGCTCCTAGCGGGAGTACTCAAGAGACCCAGTACTTC
.	TRBV7-9	TRBJ2-5	.	CASSPRVAPAETQYF	TGTGCCAGCAGCCCCCGTGTCGCCCCGGCGGAGACCCAGTACTTC
many	TRBV6-1	TRBJ1-1	.	CATSWGQNTEAFF	TGTGCCACCTCATGGGGGCAGAACACTGAAGCTTTCTTT
many	TRBV6-5	TRBJ1-2	TRBD1	CASEISQGMYGYTF	TGTGCCAGCGAAATCTCACAGGGGATGTATGGCTACACCTTC